Included here is one T cell receptor (beta chain) sequence, with context. Its cognate antigen is unknown. The assay was immunoSEQ multiplex PCR, and TCRdb's table has in-frame clones only and misses some. The sample shows around 2,000 clones, approximately 57% of them seen only once. CDR1 and CDR2 from the germline V gene are SGHNT and YYREEE (reference sequence). This CDR3 spans 13 amino acids. V was cut by 4 bases and J by 5 bases, with 12 bases left in between. This specimen comes from a study of coeliac disease. Points from the study as a whole: According to the authors, this method cannot detect gliadin-specific T cells in an unbiased way. Lower clonality than controls marked TRB and TRG repertoires from active celiac intraepithelial and lamina propria samples.

This chain joins TRBV5-4 and TRBJ2-5; possible D gene TRBD2, 6 bases. Sequenced material: lamina propria lymphocytes from the gut. The clonotype was recovered from a woman aged 30 to 39 with active celiac disease. Written as DNA, the CDR3 is TGTGCCAGCAGCACCGGGAGCGGTGAGACCCAGTACTTC. This codes for CASSTGSGETQYF.